This TCR beta chain comes out of a study of PD-1 blockade in classical Hodgkin lymphoma. General observations from the study: Newly diagnosed patients were reported to exhibit reduced baseline TCR diversity relative to healthy donors.

This clone was picked up one time. Its antigen is currently unknown. Assay used: immunoSEQ multiplex PCR; TCRdb lists only in-frame clones, some missing. The sample has 40,000 to 45,000 clones, over 65% seen once. Each of the patients experienced relapse following autologous stem cell transplantation, and their brentuximab vedotin exposure differed. Between the trimmed V and J ends, which lost 5 bases and 6 bases, there was a span of 14 bases. Germline CDR1 is ENHRY and CDR2 is SYGVKD. The CDR3 runs 14 residues. The chain links TRBV10-3 to TRBJ2-1; a weak D match, TRBD1 (6 bases). This clonotype was sampled from a human donor with classical Hodgkin lymphoma. The sample consisted of peripheral blood mononuclear cells (PBMCs), taken before the second cycle of nivolumab. The CDR3 protein is CAISKEDSPNEQFF. CDR3 in DNA: TGTGCCATCAGTAAAGAGGACAGCCCCAATGAGCAGTTCTTC.